This paragraph reports one T cell receptor (beta chain). Its antigen is as yet unknown. This record belongs to a study of T cells in Graves' hyperthyroidism and ophthalmopathy. Study background: Peripheral blood was obtained at initial diagnosis, preceding any treatment. Notes on the study in general: Ophthalmopathy could be told apart from stable hyperthyroidism with a 13 V-J model. Among clonotypes expanded in thyroid above 0.001, most were also found in blood.

About 10 ml fresh peripheral blood yielded the PBMCs. RNA transcripts served as the template for amplifying TCR beta CDR3 regions. TCR CDR3 regions were first amplified by RT-PCR with HTBI primers. TCRdb re-called the multiplex PCR reads with MiXCR, one entry per CDR3 protein. The sample carries approximately 300,000 distinct CDR3 sequences, over 15% recorded once. The receptor was derived from a woman aged 60-75 years with Graves' ophthalmopathy. Material for sequencing was blood.

The CDR3 region has the DNA TGTGCCACCGCTAGAGACGCTGGGGCCAACGTCCTGACTTTC. Translating gives CATARDAGANVLTF. This chain connects TRBV24-1 to TRBJ2-6; D gene uncertain. The germline V and J ends were trimmed by 9 bases and 2 bases, with 10 bases remaining between them. The CDR3 totals 14 residues. Germline CDR1 reads KGHDR; CDR2 reads SFDVKD.